This entry is about one T cell receptor (beta chain). The data derive from a study of blood T cell repertoires in COVID-19. The overall study: Nucleic acid was either cDNA or gDNA, and it came from T cells, B-cell-depleted T cells, or PBMCs.

TCRdb keeps only in-frame clones here, not all; method: immunoSEQ multiplex PCR. The repertoire consists of around 140,000 clones, with 85% to 90% occurring once and the leading ten covering 8.2%. Germline CDR1 is SGHNT and CDR2 is YENEEA. V trimming: 7 bases; J trimming: 8 bases; junction bases outside the gene matches: 11. CDR3 length: 14 amino acids. Sample: peripheral blood. The clonotype was recovered from a woman in her sixties or seventies with acute or convalescent COVID-19. V usage is TRBV11-3 and J usage is TRBJ2-4; 7 bases line up with TRBD1. The CDR3 bases are TGTGCCAGCAAACAGGGGTTTGGTTTAGACATTCAGTACTTC. Its protein product is CASKQGFGLDIQYF.